This entry lists 7 T cell receptor beta chains sequenced from one sample in a study of beta chain features in type 1 diabetes. The isolated RNA, all of it, was reverse transcribed, so expressed TCRB transcripts were what got sequenced. Clones were read by immunoSEQ multiplex PCR, and TCRdb kept only the in-frame ones, dropping some. The sample lists 30,000 to 40,000 clones, 64% occurring once. Specimen: Tregs from blood. Source of these receptors: a woman in her twenties or thirties in good health.

This clone has just a few counts. The genes are TRBV4-2 and TRBJ2-2; TRBD2 matches at 8 bases. Germline V CDR1 and CDR2: LGHNA, YNFKEQ. This CDR3 comprises 16 residues. The J segment lost 4 bases and the V segment lost 4 bases, leaving 8 bases of the junction unmatched. The CDR3 DNA reads TGTGCCAGCAGCCCCCGGGGGGGCCAGGTCACCGGGGAGCTGTTTTTT. This codes for CASSPRGGQVTGELFF.

The rearrangement uses TRBV7-8 and TRBJ2-5, with TRBD2 identical over 9 bases. V was clipped by 2 bases and J by 11 bases; unmatched bases: 15. This CDR3 region has 16 residues. Per the germline V gene, CDR1 is SGHVS and CDR2 is FQNEAQ. The CDR3 DNA reads as TGTGCCAGCAGCTTAATTGGGTCTAGCGGGGCGAGTGAGCAGTACTTC. Its protein is CASSLIGSSGASEQYF.

This chain joins TRBV29-1 and TRBJ2-1, with 9 bases that match TRBD2. This CDR3 region has 17 residues. The germline V gene has CDR1 SQVTM and CDR2 ANQGSEA. Trimming cost V 3 bases and J 2 bases; bases outside gene matches: 11. The CDR3 bases are TGCAGCGTTGAGTTAGGGACTAGCCTAAGCCCCTACAATGAGCAGTTCTTC. Encoded protein: CSVELGTSLSPYNEQFF.

The chain uses TRBV18 and TRBJ2-5; 8 bases agree with TRBD1. Germline CDR1 and CDR2: KGHSH and LQKENI. The junction had 4 bases not matched to a gene; V was cut back by 6 bases and J by 1 base. This CDR3 is built from 14 residues. CDR3 amino acids: CASSRQGAQETQYF. As DNA, the CDR3 is TGTGCCAGCTCCCGGCAGGGGGCCCAAGAGACCCAGTACTTC.

V is TRBV5-1 and J is TRBJ2-6; 7 nucleotides align to TRBD1. Germline V gives CDR1 SGHRS, CDR2 YFSETQ. The CDR3 length is 15 residues. V lost 4 bases, J lost 4 bases, and 5 bases stayed unmatched. CDR3 in DNA: TGCGCCAGCAGCCTTACAGGGGCCGGGGCCAACGTCCTGACTTTC. Protein sequence: CASSLTGAGANVLTF.

J is TRBJ2-3 and V is TRBV4-3; 9 nucleotides agree with TRBD2. After removal of 0 bases from V and 2 bases from J, the junction contained 6 bases not matched to a gene. This CDR3 has 17 residues. Germline CDR1 LGHNA, CDR2 YSLEER. The CDR3 sequence: CASSQDPAGGITDTQYF. CDR3 coding DNA: TGCGCCAGCAGCCAAGATCCTGCGGGAGGGATCACAGATACGCAGTATTTT.

The chain combines TRBV29-1 with TRBJ2-2; D is unresolved. Germline V lookup: CDR1 SQVTM, CDR2 ANQGSEA. V was pared by 6 bases and J by 5 bases, with 10 bases between. This CDR3 has 12 amino acids. The CDR3 DNA reads TGCAGCGTACGACTTGCAACCGGGGAGCTGTTTTTT. Translated, it gives CSVRLATGELFF.